Included here is one TCR beta chain sequence, with context. V gave up 3 bases and J gave up 4 bases; unmatched junction bases: 7. Germline-derived CDR1 and CDR2 are SGHNT and YYREEE (reference sequence). This CDR3 contains 16 residues. The data belong to a study of blood T cell repertoires in COVID-19. The wider study: The analysed material was cDNA or gDNA that came from T cells, B-cell-depleted T cells, or PBMCs.

Original analysis: Researchers report that nucleated cell counts were estimated from reference gene primer amplification. Some clones are missing from TCRdb's copy, which holds only in-frame ones; the method was immunoSEQ multiplex PCR. V, J and clone size were drawn from that table, and D and trimming were deduced from the DNA. The top ten hold approximately 5.1% of the sample, which has about 210,000 clones, 85% seen once. Material: peripheral blood. The TCR comes from a man aged 50-59 years with COVID-19, enrolled during active disease. The chain joins TRBV5-4 to TRBJ2-5, with 12 bases fitting TRBD1. CDR3 protein: CASSSGQGARAETQYF. As DNA, the CDR3 is TGTGCCAGCAGCTCGGGACAGGGGGCGCGAGCAGAGACCCAGTACTTC.